The following is a T cell receptor beta chain sequence with its context. No antigen is known for it. The germline gives CDR1 LNHDA, CDR2 SQIVND (reference sequence). This CDR3 has 16 amino acids. The junction had 8 bases not matched to a gene; V was cut back by 4 bases and J by 3 bases. This record belongs to a study of shared clonotypes between healthy human individuals. Study as a whole: Aged between 18 and 49, the donors were two women and three men. Each donor had three CD4 naive, three CD4 memory, two CD8 naive and one CD8 memory plate.

The assay was immunoSEQ multiplex PCR, and TCRdb's table has in-frame clones only and misses some. The data show more than 1,200,000 clones, approximately 98.5% seen once. General study results and limits: Clonotype sharing among donors likely depends on sequencing depth. The four-donor shared clonotypes exceeded non-shared clonotypes in generation probability, with non-shared ones scoring lower.

The rearrangement joins TRBV19 to TRBJ2-2; 7 bases match TRBD2. This clonotype originated in a man aged 25-40 years in good health. Specimen: naive CD4+ T cells sorted from blood. Subset here: CD45RA+ positively selected. As DNA, the CDR3 is TGTGCCAGTAGTAAAGGTCCGGGACTACACACCGGGGAGCTGTTTTTT. It specifies CASSKGPGLHTGELFF.